This T cell receptor (beta chain) was identified in a study of glioma-infiltrating T cells. Amplification of TCR alpha and beta CDR3 regions from RNA used iRepertoire nested multiplex PCR. Tissue mRNA or PBMC total RNA, about 85-400 ng, went into one-step reverse transcription and amplification. TCRdb redid the calling of the multiplex PCR reads with MiXCR, one entry per CDR3 protein. Counted here are about 190,000 distinct CDR3 sequences, more than 30% occurring once; the ten biggest clones make up around 21%. In regard to this clonotype: Its antigen is unidentified.

This CDR3 spans 15 amino acids. Trimming shortened V by 2 bases and J by 2 bases, and 10 bases separated the two germline ends. Germline V gives CDR1 SGHDT, CDR2 YYEEEE. Study conclusions and caveats: Gliomas, especially low-grade, showed above-expected tissue-blood divergence; non-neoplastic patients showed below. Very few CDR3 sequences were shared between tissue and blood.

This receptor was obtained from a human donor with low-grade glioma or glioblastoma, undergoing nonglioma brain surgery, or in good health (not recorded which). Sequencing input: glioma tissue, nonneoplastic brain tissue, or PBMCs (not recorded which). The rearrangement joins TRBV5-6 to TRBJ2-2; D call uncertain. CDR3 in DNA: TGTGCCAGCAGCTTTTCAGGTCGCAACACCGGGGAGCTGTTTTTT. Translating gives CASSFSGRNTGELFF.